A selection of T cell receptor beta chains follows, all from one sample in a study of cytomegalovirus exposure and HLA in healthy donors. This table comes from immunoSEQ multiplex PCR, and its TCRdb copy is limited to in-frame clones, with some not included. The sample includes around 300,000 clones, roughly 90% seen only once; the top ten take about 0.85%. Material: PBMCs. Receptors were obtained from a woman younger than 35 in good health and CMV-seronegative. CDR3s include the opening cysteine and the closing phenylalanine or tryptophan. Each record gives: CDR3 length, clone size, J gene, D gene, V gene, CDR3 protein, CDR3 DNA. D genes are given only for firm matches. Expanded clones get a size class; other rows say once, few or many, or leave the size out.

len: 14; abundance: NA; j_gene: TRBJ1-5; d_gene: TRBD1; v_gene: TRBV30; CDR3aa: CAWSVGTGNQPQHF; CDR3nt: TGTGCCTGGAGTGTAGGGACAGGCAATCAGCCCCAGCATTTT
len: 15; abundance: NA; j_gene: TRBJ2-2; d_gene: NA; v_gene: TRBV7-2; CDR3aa: CASSLTGRGSGELFF; CDR3nt: TGTGCCAGCAGCTTAACAGGGCGAGGGTCCGGGGAGCTGTTTTTT
len: 16; abundance: NA; j_gene: TRBJ2-7; d_gene: TRBD2; v_gene: TRBV9; CDR3aa: CASSALSSGPLYEQYF; CDR3nt: TGTGCCAGCAGCGCGCTCTCTAGCGGTCCCCTCTACGAGCAGTACTTC
len: 16; abundance: NA; j_gene: TRBJ2-5; d_gene: TRBD2; v_gene: TRBV6-6; CDR3aa: CASSFLPGGDQETQYF; CDR3nt: TGTGCCAGCAGCTTTCTACCGGGAGGGGACCAAGAGACCCAGTACTTC
len: 15; abundance: once; j_gene: TRBJ2-7; d_gene: NA; v_gene: TRBV6-5; CDR3aa: CASRLKGTGRYEQYF; CDR3nt: TGTGCCAGCAGACTTAAAGGGACCGGGAGATACGAGCAGTACTTC
len: 14; abundance: NA; j_gene: TRBJ1-2; d_gene: NA; v_gene: TRBV28; CDR3aa: CASSSSVPHYGYTF; CDR3nt: TGTGCCAGCAGTTCCTCCGTTCCCCACTATGGCTACACCTTC
len: 15; abundance: NA; j_gene: TRBJ2-3; d_gene: TRBD2; v_gene: TRBV11-2; CDR3aa: CASSISGSRKDTQYF; CDR3nt: TGTGCCAGCAGCATTAGCGGGAGCCGGAAAGATACGCAGTATTTT
len: 13; abundance: few; j_gene: TRBJ1-1; d_gene: NA; v_gene: TRBV19; CDR3aa: CASSPGESTEAFF; CDR3nt: TGTGCCAGTAGCCCAGGTGAGAGCACTGAAGCTTTCTTT
len: 15; abundance: NA; j_gene: TRBJ1-2; d_gene: NA; v_gene: TRBV7-9; CDR3aa: CASSSEGGNVYGYTF; CDR3nt: TGTGCCAGCAGCTCGGAAGGGGGAAATGTCTATGGCTACACCTTC
len: 15; abundance: NA; j_gene: TRBJ2-3; d_gene: NA; v_gene: TRBV5-6; CDR3aa: CASTTVLTLTDTQYF; CDR3nt: TGTGCCAGCACCACAGTGCTTACACTCACAGATACGCAGTATTTT
len: 15; abundance: NA; j_gene: TRBJ1-2; d_gene: TRBD1; v_gene: TRBV4-1; CDR3aa: CASSREIQGGYGYTF; CDR3nt: TGCGCCAGCAGCCGAGAGATTCAGGGGGGCTATGGCTACACCTTC
len: 14; abundance: few; j_gene: TRBJ1-1; d_gene: NA; v_gene: TRBV5-5; CDR3aa: CASSFGPEDTEAFF; CDR3nt: TGTGCCAGCAGCTTTGGGCCGGAGGACACTGAAGCTTTCTTT
len: 21; abundance: once; j_gene: TRBJ1-5; d_gene: TRBD1; v_gene: TRBV6-7; CDR3aa: CASRPNVLTGEVEVSNQPQHF; CDR3nt: TGTGCCAGCAGACCCAACGTCCTGACAGGGGAAGTAGAGGTTAGCAATCAGCCCCAGCATTTT
len: 17; abundance: NA; j_gene: TRBJ2-7; d_gene: TRBD1; v_gene: TRBV7-8; CDR3aa: CASSFPQTGGSSYEQYF; CDR3nt: TGTGCCAGCAGCTTTCCTCAGACAGGGGGGAGCTCCTACGAGCAGTACTTC
len: 14; abundance: NA; j_gene: TRBJ2-2; d_gene: TRBD1; v_gene: TRBV9; CDR3aa: CASSPRQGTGELFF; CDR3nt: TGTGCCAGCAGCCCCCGACAGGGAACCGGGGAGCTGTTTTTT